These 18 T cell receptor beta chains originate from one sample sequenced in a study of early T cells in non-severe SARS-CoV-2 infection. TCRdb recomputed calls from the 5' RACE reads with MiXCR, one row per CDR3 protein. This sample has approximately 69,000 distinct CDR3 sequences, with around a tenth found just once. What was sequenced was whole blood. These receptor sequences come from an adult who was a healthcare worker with PCR-confirmed SARS-CoV-2 infection or an uninfected control (not recorded which).

The table lists this clonotype with many counts. This chain connects TRBV3-1 to TRBJ2-7; no definite D call. The V gene lost 1 base and the J gene lost 7 bases, with 8 bases spanning the gap. This CDR3 is built from 12 residues. Per the germline V gene, CDR1 is LGHDT and CDR2 is YNNKEL (reference sequence). The CDR3 spells CASSQGEAEQYF. In DNA form, the CDR3 reads TGTGCCAGCAGCCAAGGAGAAGCAGAGCAGTACTTC.

Only a few counts were recorded for this clonotype. The rearrangement joins TRBV19 to TRBJ2-7, with D possibly called TRBD1 or TRBD2 (6 bases each). V gave up 4 bases and J gave up 4 bases, with 11 bases separating them. This CDR3 has 13 residues. The germline gives CDR1 LNHDA, CDR2 SQIVND (reference sequence). The DNA for the CDR3 is TGTGCCAGTAGTAGAAGGGGGGATTACGAGCAGTACTTC. It translates to CASSRRGDYEQYF.

J is TRBJ2-2 and V is TRBV7-2; no reliable D call. The germline CDR1 and CDR2 sequences are SGHTA and FQGNSA. Trimming took 5 bases from V and 1 from J, leaving 8 bases between them. The CDR3 spans 14 residues. In DNA form, the CDR3 reads TGTGCCAGCAGCGCGTTCAAGAACACCGGGGAGCTGTTTTTT. It is translated as CASSAFKNTGELFF.

This clonotype was counted at least ten times. The chain couples TRBV6-1 to TRBJ1-6; D remains unclear. Trimming took off 8 bases at V and 3 bases at J, with 11 bases between the two ends. This CDR3 is 14 amino acids long. The V gene's germline CDR1 is MNHNS and CDR2 SASEGT. The CDR3 sequence: CASRTGIYNSPLHF. CDR3 nucleotides: TGTGCCAGCCGTACCGGGATCTATAATTCACCCCTCCACTTT.

Many counts were recorded for this clonotype. The chain recombines TRBV20-1 with TRBJ1-5; D possibly corresponds to TRBD1 (5 bases). The CDR3 totals 12 residues. Germline loops: CDR1 DFQATT, CDR2 SNEGSKA (reference sequence). The V end lost 6 bases, the J end lost 3 bases, and 9 bases lay between the germline ends. The CDR3 DNA is TGCAGTGCCAGGGACCTCAATCAGCCCCAGCATTTT. Translated: CSARDLNQPQHF.

A single count supports this clonotype. The gene calls are TRBV6-1 and TRBJ2-3, with D unclear. The germline V gene encodes CDR1 MNHNS and CDR2 SASEGT. The CDR3 consists of 12 residues. The V end was cut by 5 bases, the J end by 6 bases, with 9 bases between. This chain's CDR3 is CASSSDGDTQYF. CDR3 nucleotide sequence: TGTGCCAGCAGTTCGGACGGGGATACGCAGTATTTT.

This clonotype came up a few times. The gene calls are TRBV18 and TRBJ1-6; D is uncertain. In germline, CDR1 is KGHSH, CDR2 LQKENI. V was trimmed by 2 bases and J by 4 bases, leaving 12 bases between them. The CDR3 spans 16 residues. The CDR3 DNA sequence: TGTGCCAGCTCACCAGGGTTCGGGCAGTATAATTCACCCCTCCACTTT. Protein sequence: CASSPGFGQYNSPLHF.

This clonotype came up many times. The chain recombines TRBV29-1 with TRBJ1-2; D unclear. This CDR3 spans 13 amino acids. Germline CDR1 is SQVTM and CDR2 is ANQGSEA. Trimming cost V 0 bases and J 6 bases, with 11 bases left between them. The CDR3 nucleotides read TGCAGCGTTGAAGATCCCGGGAGCCATGGCTACACCTTC. This gives the protein CSVEDPGSHGYTF.

In this sample, this clonotype turned up many times. V gene TRBV5-6 combines with J gene TRBJ2-7, with TRBD1 matching over 7 bases. V lost 4 bases to trimming and J lost 5 bases; unmatched junction nucleotides: 9. Germline V lookup: CDR1 SGHDT, CDR2 YYEEEE. The CDR3 loop spans 14 amino acids. CDR3 sequence reads: CASSSTGTANEQYF. CDR3 in DNA: TGTGCCAGCAGCAGCACGGGGACAGCCAACGAGCAGTACTTC.

This clonotype was counted many times. The chain has TRBV9 and TRBJ2-7, with D possibly being TRBD1 (6 bases). The CDR3 spans 14 residues. Trimming cost V 8 bases and J 5 bases, with 20 bases left between them. Germline CDR1 and CDR2: SGDLS and YYNGEE. The chain's CDR3 is CASPLRDIVNEQYF. CDR3 nucleotide sequence: TGTGCCAGTCCACTCCGGGACATAGTCAACGAGCAGTACTTC.

The chain combines TRBV20-1 with TRBJ2-7; 9 nucleotides match TRBD1. After removal of 6 bases from V and 4 bases from J, the junction contained 7 bases not matched to a gene. The CDR3 consists of 13 residues. The germline CDR1 and CDR2 sequences are DFQATT and SNEGSKA (reference sequence). This CDR3 reads CSALQGADYEQYF. The CDR3 DNA sequence: TGCAGTGCCTTACAGGGGGCAGATTACGAGCAGTACTTC.

A few counts support this clonotype. The J gene is TRBJ1-5, the V gene TRBV4-1; TRBD1 matches at 8 bases. The ends lost 2 bases at V and 7 bases at J; junction bases unmatched: 7. Germline values: CDR1 MGHRA, CDR2 YSYEKL. This CDR3 is 15 amino acids long. The chain's CDR3 is CASSQRQGNGQPQHF. The CDR3 region has the DNA TGCGCCAGCAGCCAACGACAGGGGAACGGCCAGCCCCAGCATTTT.

This chain joins TRBV20-1 and TRBJ1-4, with D perhaps TRBD1 (6 bases). Germline V CDR1 and CDR2: DFQATT, SNEGSKA (reference sequence). Trimming pared 3 bases from V and 7 bases from J, leaving 15 bases between. This CDR3 contains 14 residues. In DNA, the CDR3 is TGCAGTGCTAGTATGGGGGGCGACAGTGAAAAACTGTTTTTT. It is translated as CSASMGGDSEKLFF.

In its sample, this clonotype was seen a few times. The V gene is TRBV20-1, the J gene TRBJ2-5; D may be TRBD1 or TRBD2 (6 bases each). Germline CDR1 DFQATT, CDR2 SNEGSKA (reference sequence). V lost 5 bases, J lost 2 bases, and 12 bases lay in between. The CDR3 spans 13 residues. CDR3 bases: TGCAGTGCTGTGGGGGGCGGTCAAGAGACCCAGTACTTC. Amino acids: CSAVGGGQETQYF.

This clonotype came up many times. The chain uses TRBV7-2 and TRBJ1-2; D perhaps matches TRBD1 (5 bases). This CDR3 comprises 17 residues. Germline CDR1 and CDR2: SGHTA and FQGNSA. V was shortened by 2 bases and J by 2 bases, with 18 bases between the two germline ends. CDR3 sequence reads: CASSLLSGNPLNYGYTF. In nucleotides, the CDR3 is TGTGCCAGCAGCTTATTATCAGGGAACCCCCTCAACTATGGCTACACCTTC.

This clonotype was seen a handful of times. The CDR3 does not end in the conserved phenylalanine or tryptophan, so this is likely a read error. This chain links TRBV27 with TRBJ2-7; TRBD1 or TRBD2 may be the D gene (5 bases each). This CDR3 contains 12 residues. V was clipped by 5 bases and J by 6 bases, with 11 bases between them. CDR1 MNHEY and CDR2 SMNVEV come from the germline V gene (reference sequence). CDR3 amino acids: CASSLRDGEQYS. CDR3 DNA sequence: TGTGCCAGCAGTCTCCGGGACGGCGAGCAGTACTCC.

This clonotype was seen ten or more times. The V call is TRBV7-6, the J call TRBJ2-1; possible D gene TRBD1, 5 bases. V shed 1 base and J shed 3 bases, with 10 bases lying between them. The germline CDR1 and CDR2 sequences are SGHVS and FNYEAQ. The CDR3 has 15 residues. The CDR3 nucleotides read TGTGCCAGCAGCTTAGGCAGGGCTGGCTACAATGAGCAGTTCTTC. Residues: CASSLGRAGYNEQFF.

Ten or more counts support this clonotype. The genes are TRBV5-1 and TRBJ2-7; D call uncertain. Per the germline V gene, CDR1 is SGHRS and CDR2 is YFSETQ. With 0 bases removed from V and 3 bases from J, the gap between germline ends came to 7 bases. There are 13 residues in the CDR3. Here the CDR3 reads CASSLGVGYEQYF. The CDR3 DNA reads as TGCGCCAGCAGCTTGGGAGTGGGCTACGAGCAGTACTTC.